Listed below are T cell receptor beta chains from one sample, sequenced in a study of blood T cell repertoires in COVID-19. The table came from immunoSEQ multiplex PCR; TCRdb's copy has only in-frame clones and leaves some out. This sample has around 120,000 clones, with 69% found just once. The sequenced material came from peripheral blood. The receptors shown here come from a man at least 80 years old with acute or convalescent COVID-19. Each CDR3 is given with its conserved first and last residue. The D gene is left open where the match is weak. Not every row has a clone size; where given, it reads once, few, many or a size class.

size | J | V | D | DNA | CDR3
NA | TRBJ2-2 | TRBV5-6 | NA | TGTGCCAGCAGCTCGTTCCGGGGAGAGTTGTCCGGGGAGCTGTTTTTT | CASSSFRGELSGELFF
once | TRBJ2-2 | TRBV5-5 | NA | TGTGCCAGCATCCCCACTAGGACCTTCTCGAACACCGGGGAGCTGTTTTTT | CASIPTRTFSNTGELFF
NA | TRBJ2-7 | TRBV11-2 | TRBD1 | TGTGCCAGCAGCTTAGAGGGGACAGGGGCCTCCTACGAGCAGTACTTC | CASSLEGTGASYEQYF
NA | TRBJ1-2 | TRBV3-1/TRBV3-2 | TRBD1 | TGTGCCAGCAGCCGAGGGACAGAGTATGGCTACACCTTC | CASSRGTEYGYTF
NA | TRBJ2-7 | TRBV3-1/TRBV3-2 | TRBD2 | TGTGCCAGCAGCCAAGAGCTAGCGGGAGTGGGGGAGCAGTACTTC | CASSQELAGVGEQYF
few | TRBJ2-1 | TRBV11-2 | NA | TGTGCCAGCAGCTTAAATATGAGAGGTGAGCTCTCCTACAATGAGCAGTTCTTC | CASSLNMRGELSYNEQFF
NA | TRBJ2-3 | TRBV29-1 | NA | TGCAGCGTCCTCGTAAGTCAGGGAACAGATACGCAGTATTTT | CSVLVSQGTDTQYF
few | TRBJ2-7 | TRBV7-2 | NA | TGTGCCAGCAGCTCCCAGACGGGCTACGAGCAGTACTTC | CASSSQTGYEQYF
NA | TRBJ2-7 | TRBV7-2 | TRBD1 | TGTGCCAGCAGCCTGAACAGGGGGGTGGGCGAGCAGTACTTC | CASSLNRGVGEQYF
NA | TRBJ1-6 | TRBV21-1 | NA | TGTGCCAGCAGCAAACCGGGACAGGGGAATTCACCCCTCCACTTT | CASSKPGQGNSPLHF
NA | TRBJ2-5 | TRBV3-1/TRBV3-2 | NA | TGTGCCAGCAGCCCCTTTGTTGGAGACCTTCAGTACTTC | CASSPFVGDLQYF
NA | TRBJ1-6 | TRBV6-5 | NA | TGTGCCATCCTACTGGGCGGGGATAGGAATTCACCCCTCCACTTT | CAILLGGDRNSPLHF
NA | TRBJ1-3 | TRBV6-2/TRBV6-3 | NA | TGTGCCAGCAGCCGGGACACCTCCTCTGGAAACACCATATATTTT | CASSRDTSSGNTIYF
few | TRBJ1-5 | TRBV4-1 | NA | TGCGCCAGCAGCCAACGGGACACGGGGTTCCAGCCCCAGCATTTT | CASSQRDTGFQPQHF
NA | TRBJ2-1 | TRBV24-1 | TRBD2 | TGTGCCACCAGTGATTTTGGTAGCGGGAACAATGAGCAGTTCTTC | CATSDFGSGNNEQFF
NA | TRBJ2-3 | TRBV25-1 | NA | TGTGCCAGCAGCCGGAGCGGGAGCACAGATACGCAGTATTTT | CASSRSGSTDTQYF
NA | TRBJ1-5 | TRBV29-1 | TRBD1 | TGCAGGAGACAGGGGATTGGCAATCAGCCCCAGCATTTT | CRRQGIGNQPQHF
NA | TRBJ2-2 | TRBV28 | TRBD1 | TGTGCCAGCGGGGGTGGACAGGGGGCGCCAGCAAAGATGACCGGGGAGCTGTTTTTT | CASGGGQGAPAKMTGELFF
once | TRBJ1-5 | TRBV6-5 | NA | TGTGCCACAAGGGGTCGAGACAGCGGCAATCAGCCCCAGCATTTT | CATRGRDSGNQPQHF
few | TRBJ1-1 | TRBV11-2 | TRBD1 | TGTGCCAGCAGCTTTAGGGGGGACAGAAGCACTGAAGCTTTCTTT | CASSFRGDRSTEAFF
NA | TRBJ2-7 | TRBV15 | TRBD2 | TGTGCCACCAGCTGGGGGAGGCAGGGAGGGGAGCAGTACTTC | CATSWGRQGGEQYF
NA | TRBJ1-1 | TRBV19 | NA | TGTGCCAGTAGTCAGGCAGGGATGGGCACTGAAGCTTTCTTT | CASSQAGMGTEAFF